Each of the 5 T cell receptor beta chains below was sequenced from the same sample in a study of response to subunit inactivated influenza vaccine. Each CDR3 protein gets one entry after TCRdb re-called the RT-PCR reads with MiXCR. The sample lists 200,000 to 300,000 distinct CDR3 sequences, less than 15% occurring once. The specimen comprised non-naive T cells sorted from PBMCs, sampled around 15 days before vaccination. The receptors derive from a man aged 45-65 years who received an inactivated influenza vaccine.

This clonotype showed up just a few times. J is TRBJ2-7 and V is TRBV4-2, with 10 bases fitting TRBD2. Trimming cost V 0 bases and J 3 bases; bases outside gene matches: 2. The CDR3 is made up of 15 amino acids. Germline CDR1 LGHNA, CDR2 YNFKEQ. The chain's CDR3 is CASSQEASGSYEQYF. CDR3 DNA sequence: TGTGCCAGCAGCCAAGAGGCTAGCGGGAGCTACGAGCAGTACTTC.

This clonotype occurred a few times. This rearrangement joins TRBV5-1 to TRBJ1-4; D is perhaps TRBD1 (5 bases). Per germline, CDR1 SGHRS and CDR2 YFSETQ. The CDR3 extends over 14 amino acids. V gave up 2 bases and J gave up 7 bases, with 12 bases separating them. Written as DNA, the CDR3 is TGCGCCAGCAGCTTAGGCGGACAAGGTGAAAAACTGTTTTTT. It encodes CASSLGGQGEKLFF.

This clonotype was seen a few times. As DNA, the CDR3 is TGTGCCAGCAGCTTAGCCCGGCGGCTTGTTAAAGAGACCCAGTACTTC. Translated: CASSLARRLVKETQYF. This chain joins TRBV7-9 and TRBJ2-5; D unclear. This CDR3 region has 16 residues. Germline values: CDR1 SEHNR, CDR2 FQNEAQ (reference sequence). With 0 bases removed from V and 3 bases from J, the gap between germline ends came to 14 bases.

This clonotype has only a few counts. This chain joins TRBV18 and TRBJ2-1, with 14 bases fitting TRBD2. The CDR3 runs 16 residues. The germline V gene encodes CDR1 KGHSH and CDR2 LQKENI. The J segment lost 7 bases and the V segment lost 5 bases, leaving 7 bases of the junction unmatched. CDR3: CASSFDRLAGGNEQFF. The CDR3 DNA follows: TGTGCCAGCTCATTCGACCGACTAGCGGGAGGGAATGAGCAGTTCTTC.

Worth noting for this clonotype: An end of the junction does not agree with germline; a read error may underlie this. V and J are TRBV9 and TRBJ2-5; tentatively, D is TRBD1 (6 bases). This CDR3 has 15 amino acids. Per the germline V gene, CDR1 is SGDLS and CDR2 is YYNGEE. CDR3 sequence: CASSEGRGLKDTQYF. The CDR3 DNA reads TGTGCCAGCAGCGAGGGAAGGGGGTTGAAAGACACCCAGTACTTC. The full variable domain, completed using reference TRBV9 and TRBJ2-5, is DSGVTQTPKHLITATGQRVTLRCSPRSGDLSVYWYQQSLDQGLQFLIQYYNGEERAKGNILERFSAQQFPDLHSELNLSSLELGDSALYFCASSEGRGLKDTQYFGPGTRLLVL.